This paragraph covers one TCR beta chain sequence. The data were obtained in a study of blood T cell repertoires in COVID-19. Looking at the study overall: The United States, Italy and Spain provided the acute and convalescent COVID-19 samples. PBMCs, B-cell-depleted T cells, or T cells provided the cDNA or gDNA that made up the material.

CDR3 length equals 16 residues. Trimming shortened V by 3 bases and J by 3 bases, and 14 bases separated the two germline ends. The germline gives CDR1 KGHSH, CDR2 LQKENI. Per the original data handling: Reference gene primer amplification gave estimated nucleated cell counts. Measured with immunoSEQ multiplex PCR; TCRdb has only the in-frame clones, and not every one. V and J calls and clone size come straight from that table; D and trimming were deduced from the DNA. The table lists around 80,000 clones, roughly four fifths of them singletons. The sequenced material came from peripheral blood. The chain has TRBV18 and TRBJ2-2, with a possible D match to TRBD2 (7 bases). The TCR sequence derives from a human donor in a cohort sampled during active COVID-19. The CDR3: CASSPPGGRDTGELFF. CDR3 nucleotide sequence: TGTGCCAGCTCACCCCCGGGGGGCCGAGACACCGGGGAGCTGTTTTTT. Together with reference TRBV18 and TRBJ2-2, the CDR3 gives the full variable domain: NAGVMQNPRHLVRRRGQEARLRCSPMKGHSHVYWYRQLPEEGLKFMVYLQKENIIDESGMPKERFSAEFPKEGPSILRIQQVVRGDSAAYFCASSPPGGRDTGELFFGEGSRLTVL.